This TCR beta chain was sequenced during a study of cytomegalovirus exposure and HLA in healthy donors. Regarding the study as a whole: Rarity held for most TCR sequences, but there were some public TCRs that occurred in many donors. In vitro assays verified that three CMV-associated chains recognized CMV antigens specifically. Reports described diagnosis of cytomegalovirus status by the classifier as highly specific and sensitive.

Here immunoSEQ multiplex PCR was the method, and the copy in TCRdb shows in-frame clones only, minus some. This table has 170,000 or so clones, approximately 83% appearing once. Note on this clone: Its antigen is currently unknown.

The CDR3 is made up of 15 amino acids. Germline V lookup: CDR1 SGDLS, CDR2 YYNGEE. The junction had 7 bases not matched to a gene; V was cut back by 1 base and J by 5 bases. This receptor was taken from a woman younger than 30 in good health and CMV-seropositive. Input material: PBMCs. The chain combines TRBV9 with TRBJ1-1; 8 bases line up with TRBD1. The CDR3: CASSVTGDRGTEAFF. In nucleotides, the CDR3 is TGTGCCAGCAGCGTAACGGGTGACAGGGGAACTGAAGCTTTCTTT.